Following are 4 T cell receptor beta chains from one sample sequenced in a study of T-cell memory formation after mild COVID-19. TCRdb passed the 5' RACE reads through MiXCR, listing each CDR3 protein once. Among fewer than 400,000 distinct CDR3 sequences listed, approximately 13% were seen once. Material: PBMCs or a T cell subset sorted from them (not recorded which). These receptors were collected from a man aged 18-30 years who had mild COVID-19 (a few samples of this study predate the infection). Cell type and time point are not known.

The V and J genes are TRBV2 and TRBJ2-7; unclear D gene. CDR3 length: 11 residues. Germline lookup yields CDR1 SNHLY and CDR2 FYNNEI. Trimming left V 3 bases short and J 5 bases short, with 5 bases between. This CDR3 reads CASSDWDEQYV. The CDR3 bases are TGTGCCAGCAGTGATTGGGACGAGCAGTACGTC.

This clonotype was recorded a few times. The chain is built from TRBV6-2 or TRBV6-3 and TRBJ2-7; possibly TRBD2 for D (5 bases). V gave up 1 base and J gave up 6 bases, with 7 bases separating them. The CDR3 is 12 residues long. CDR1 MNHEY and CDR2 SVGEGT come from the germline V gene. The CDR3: CASSYYSGEQYV. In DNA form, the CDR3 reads TGTGCCAGCAGTTACTACAGCGGCGAGCAGTACGTC.

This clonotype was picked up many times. The CDR3 sequence: CASSLVQDNEKLFF. CDR3 in DNA: TGTGCCAGCAGCTTAGTCCAGGACAATGAAAAACTGTTTTTT. The chain employs TRBV7-9 and TRBJ1-4; D not certain. The length of the CDR3 is 14 residues. Trimming left V 1 base short and J 5 bases short, with 8 bases between. Germline CDR1 and CDR2: SEHNR and FQNEAQ (reference sequence).

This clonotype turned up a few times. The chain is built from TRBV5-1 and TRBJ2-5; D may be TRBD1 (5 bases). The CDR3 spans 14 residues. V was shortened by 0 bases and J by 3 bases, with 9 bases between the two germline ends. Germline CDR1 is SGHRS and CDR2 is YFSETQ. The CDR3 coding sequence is TGCGCCAGCAGCTTGGGACTGACAGAAGAGACCCAGTACTTC. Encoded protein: CASSLGLTEETQYF.